A selection of T cell receptor beta chains follows, all from one sample in a study of identifying expanded T cells in peripheral blood. The data were produced by immunoSEQ multiplex PCR, yet TCRdb's version contains in-frame clones alone and is incomplete. The sample consists of over 100,000 clones, approximately 88% of them appearing once. Sequences were obtained from blood. These receptors were obtained from a person aged 18 to 75 in good health. Each CDR3 is given with its conserved first and last residue. Fields, in order: D gene, J gene, clone size, V gene, CDR3 protein, CDR3 DNA. The D gene is left open where the match is weak. For some rows the clone size is stated as once, few or many, or as a class when expanded; others skip it.

D gene: TRBD2; J gene: TRBJ2-3; clone size: .; V gene: TRBV5-1; CDR3 protein: CASSSLAGGPADTQYF; CDR3 DNA: TGCGCCAGCAGCTCGTTAGCGGGAGGGCCCGCAGATACGCAGTATTTT
D gene: TRBD1; J gene: TRBJ1-1; clone size: .; V gene: TRBV5-4; CDR3 protein: CASSVTGVVTEAFF; CDR3 DNA: TGTGCCAGCAGCGTGACAGGGGTCGTCACTGAAGCTTTCTTT
D gene: .; J gene: TRBJ1-4; clone size: .; V gene: TRBV28; CDR3 protein: CASSPNPLVYRAGEKLFF; CDR3 DNA: TGTGCCAGCAGTCCAAATCCTTTAGTGTACAGGGCGGGTGAAAAACTGTTTTTT
D gene: .; J gene: TRBJ2-7; clone size: .; V gene: TRBV5-1; CDR3 protein: CASSSDSIEQYF; CDR3 DNA: TGCGCCAGCAGCTCGGACAGTATAGAGCAGTACTTC
D gene: .; J gene: TRBJ2-7; clone size: .; V gene: TRBV12-5; CDR3 protein: CASGFRPYEQYF; CDR3 DNA: TGTGCTAGTGGTTTCAGGCCCTACGAGCAGTACTTC
D gene: .; J gene: TRBJ1-4; clone size: .; V gene: TRBV7-9; CDR3 protein: CASSPRLGTNEKLFF; CDR3 DNA: TGTGCCAGCAGCCCTCGATTGGGAACTAATGAAAAACTGTTTTTT
D gene: .; J gene: TRBJ1-1; clone size: .; V gene: TRBV14; CDR3 protein: CASSLNDRLNTEAFF; CDR3 DNA: TGTGCCAGCAGCCTAAACGACAGGCTTAACACTGAAGCTTTCTTT
D gene: .; J gene: TRBJ2-7; clone size: few; V gene: TRBV4-1; CDR3 protein: CASNDRTGDAYEQYF; CDR3 DNA: TGCGCCAGCAACGACCGCACGGGGGACGCCTACGAGCAGTACTTC
D gene: .; J gene: TRBJ2-7; clone size: .; V gene: TRBV19; CDR3 protein: CASSPQGGYEQYF; CDR3 DNA: TGTGCCAGTAGTCCCCAGGGTGGCTACGAGCAGTACTTC
D gene: TRBD2; J gene: TRBJ2-7; clone size: .; V gene: TRBV18; CDR3 protein: CASSPLDSGALEQYF; CDR3 DNA: TGTGCCAGCTCACCACTCGACAGCGGGGCACTCGAGCAGTACTTC
D gene: .; J gene: TRBJ2-1; clone size: few; V gene: TRBV7-2; CDR3 protein: CASSVDGFGEQFF; CDR3 DNA: TGTGCCAGCAGCGTCGACGGGTTCGGAGAGCAGTTCTTC
D gene: .; J gene: TRBJ1-1; clone size: .; V gene: TRBV6-1; CDR3 protein: CASSRRSPPEAFF; CDR3 DNA: TGTGCCAGCAGCAGGAGGAGCCCACCTGAAGCTTTCTTT
D gene: TRBD1; J gene: TRBJ2-3; clone size: .; V gene: TRBV28; CDR3 protein: CASSPLVGQNTDTQYF; CDR3 DNA: TGTGCCAGCAGCCCCCTAGTGGGACAGAACACAGATACGCAGTATTTT
D gene: TRBD1; J gene: TRBJ1-1; clone size: .; V gene: TRBV6-5; CDR3 protein: CASRKGQMNTEAFF; CDR3 DNA: TGTGCCAGCAGGAAGGGACAGATGAACACTGAAGCTTTCTTT
D gene: TRBD1; J gene: TRBJ2-3; clone size: .; V gene: TRBV5-4; CDR3 protein: CASSPPGGSTDTQYF; CDR3 DNA: TGTGCCAGCAGCCCACCAGGGGGTAGCACAGATACGCAGTATTTT
D gene: .; J gene: TRBJ1-6; clone size: few; V gene: TRBV30; CDR3 protein: CAWSITDYNSPLHF; CDR3 DNA: TGTGCCTGGAGTATTACCGATTATAATTCACCCCTCCACTTT
D gene: .; J gene: TRBJ1-1; clone size: .; V gene: TRBV4-1; CDR3 protein: CASSQDGAFSGMNTEAFF; CDR3 DNA: TGCGCCAGCAGCCAAGATGGCGCGTTCAGCGGCATGAACACTGAAGCTTTCTTT
D gene: TRBD1; J gene: TRBJ1-5; clone size: .; V gene: TRBV28; CDR3 protein: CASRVGTGRNQPQHF; CDR3 DNA: TGTGCCAGCAGGGTGGGGACAGGGCGCAATCAGCCCCAGCATTTT
D gene: TRBD2; J gene: TRBJ2-7; clone size: .; V gene: TRBV15; CDR3 protein: CATSTAPAGGSYEQYF; CDR3 DNA: TGTGCCACCAGCACCGCTCCAGCGGGGGGCTCCTACGAGCAGTACTTC
D gene: TRBD2; J gene: TRBJ2-4; clone size: .; V gene: TRBV4-1; CDR3 protein: CASSQDLNGRAGKNIQYF; CDR3 DNA: TGCGCCAGCAGCCAAGATCTTAACGGGAGGGCGGGCAAAAACATTCAGTACTTC
D gene: .; J gene: TRBJ2-2; clone size: .; V gene: TRBV5-4; CDR3 protein: CASSLKDTGELFF; CDR3 DNA: TGTGCCAGCAGCTTAAAGGACACCGGGGAGCTGTTTTTT
D gene: .; J gene: TRBJ2-5; clone size: .; V gene: TRBV2; CDR3 protein: CASSEGETQYF; CDR3 DNA: TGTGCCAGCAGTGAAGGGGAGACCCAGTACTTC
D gene: .; J gene: TRBJ2-5; clone size: .; V gene: TRBV19; CDR3 protein: CASSTLFGSPKETQYF; CDR3 DNA: TGTGCCAGTAGTACCCTCTTCGGGTCACCTAAAGAGACCCAGTACTTC
D gene: .; J gene: TRBJ1-2; clone size: .; V gene: TRBV25-1; CDR3 protein: CASSPPSLANYGYTF; CDR3 DNA: TGTGCCAGCAGTCCCCCCAGTTTAGCTAACTATGGCTACACCTTC
D gene: .; J gene: TRBJ1-1; clone size: .; V gene: TRBV27; CDR3 protein: CASSPQNQKWTEAFF; CDR3 DNA: TGTGCCAGCAGTCCCCAAAATCAAAAATGGACTGAAGCTTTCTTT
D gene: TRBD2; J gene: TRBJ2-5; clone size: .; V gene: TRBV4-2; CDR3 protein: CASSPLAGGPAGETQYF; CDR3 DNA: TGTGCCAGCAGCCCTCTAGCGGGAGGGCCGGCGGGAGAGACCCAGTACTTC
D gene: .; J gene: TRBJ1-2; clone size: .; V gene: TRBV2; CDR3 protein: CASTPGLALRENTF; CDR3 DNA: TGTGCCAGCACCCCAGGCTTGGCCTTGCGAGAGAACACCTTC
D gene: .; J gene: TRBJ1-6; clone size: .; V gene: TRBV19; CDR3 protein: CASSIGQNNSPLHF; CDR3 DNA: TGTGCCAGTAGTATAGGACAGAATAATTCACCCCTCCACTTT
D gene: TRBD1; J gene: TRBJ2-7; clone size: .; V gene: TRBV4-2; CDR3 protein: CASSQDTRTGSPYEQYF; CDR3 DNA: TGTGCCAGCAGCCAAGATACAAGGACAGGGTCCCCCTACGAGCAGTACTTC
D gene: .; J gene: TRBJ1-2; clone size: .; V gene: TRBV28; CDR3 protein: CASSSNRDGYTF; CDR3 DNA: TGTGCCAGCAGTTCCAACAGGGACGGCTACACCTTC
D gene: .; J gene: TRBJ1-4; clone size: .; V gene: TRBV5-1; CDR3 protein: CASSLGYGAGEGEKLFF; CDR3 DNA: TGCGCCAGCAGCTTGGGCTATGGGGCAGGTGAGGGTGAAAAACTGTTTTTT
D gene: .; J gene: TRBJ2-5; clone size: .; V gene: TRBV27; CDR3 protein: CASSWGWGETQYF; CDR3 DNA: TGTGCCAGCAGTTGGGGGTGGGGAGAGACCCAGTACTTC
D gene: TRBD1; J gene: TRBJ1-6; clone size: few; V gene: TRBV2; CDR3 protein: CASSDPTGRRSPLHF; CDR3 DNA: TGTGCCAGCAGTGACCCGACAGGGAGGCGGTCACCCCTCCACTTT
D gene: .; J gene: TRBJ2-4; clone size: .; V gene: TRBV7-2; CDR3 protein: CASSLVLGAGNIQYF; CDR3 DNA: TGTGCCAGCAGCTTAGTGTTGGGGGCTGGAAACATTCAGTACTTC
D gene: .; J gene: TRBJ1-1; clone size: .; V gene: TRBV9; CDR3 protein: CASSKLGDAVNTEAFF; CDR3 DNA: TGTGCCAGCAGTAAATTAGGGGACGCCGTGAACACTGAAGCTTTCTTT
D gene: .; J gene: TRBJ2-7; clone size: .; V gene: TRBV6-5; CDR3 protein: CASSYSWGRTYEQYF; CDR3 DNA: TGTGCCAGCAGTTACTCATGGGGACGCACCTACGAGCAGTACTTC
D gene: TRBD2; J gene: TRBJ2-7; clone size: .; V gene: TRBV7-9; CDR3 protein: CASSLASSGRDEQYF; CDR3 DNA: TGTGCCAGCAGCTTAGCGAGCAGTGGGAGGGACGAGCAGTACTTC
D gene: .; J gene: TRBJ2-1; clone size: .; V gene: TRBV6-1; CDR3 protein: CASSEADRAYEQFF; CDR3 DNA: TGTGCCAGCAGTGAAGCAGACAGAGCTTATGAGCAGTTCTTC
D gene: TRBD1; J gene: TRBJ1-4; clone size: .; V gene: TRBV29-1; CDR3 protein: CSGGTGGDGEKLFF; CDR3 DNA: TGCAGCGGTGGGACAGGGGGCGATGGTGAAAAACTGTTTTTT
D gene: .; J gene: TRBJ2-7; clone size: .; V gene: TRBV11-1; CDR3 protein: CASKFGAPYEQYF; CDR3 DNA: TGTGCCAGCAAGTTTGGGGCCCCCTACGAGCAGTACTTC
D gene: TRBD2; J gene: TRBJ2-1; clone size: once; V gene: TRBV19; CDR3 protein: CASSIQAGVEEGEQFF; CDR3 DNA: TGTGCCAGTAGTATTCAAGCGGGAGTTGAGGAGGGTGAGCAGTTCTTC
D gene: .; J gene: TRBJ1-3; clone size: .; V gene: TRBV11-2; CDR3 protein: CASSLAGNTIYF; CDR3 DNA: TGTGCCAGCAGCTTAGCCGGAAACACCATATATTTT